This TCR beta chain was profiled in a study of CD8 T cells in ankylosing spondylitis. Study-level points and caveats: It appeared that ankylosing spondylitis blood was characterized by a TCR beta motif of several highly homologous variants. Earlier reports found some motif variants in synovial fluid and blood in reactive arthritis. The authors found the disease-linked clones to be CD8+ and relatively rare in peripheral blood. Reports say disease-linked clones showed up significantly more in matched ankylosing spondylitis synovial fluid.

This clonotype was counted between two and nine times. What it binds is not known. V gave up 0 bases and J gave up 4 bases; unmatched junction bases: 13. CDR3 size: 21 residues. The V gene's germline CDR1 is LGHNA and CDR2 YNFKEQ. MiXCR was run by TCRdb on the 5' RACE reads, yielding one entry per CDR3 protein. The sample records about 420,000 distinct CDR3 sequences, 20% to 25% being singletons. The source material was blood, either unsorted or a sorted T cell fraction (not recorded which). This sequence was found in a male donor with ankylosing spondylitis. The V call is TRBV4-2, the J call TRBJ2-1; 15 bases align to TRBD2. The DNA for the CDR3 is TGTGCCAGCAGCCAAGATCAGGGGAGCGGACTAGCGGGAGGGTTGTACAATGAGCAGTTCTTC. It yields the protein CASSQDQGSGLAGGLYNEQFF.